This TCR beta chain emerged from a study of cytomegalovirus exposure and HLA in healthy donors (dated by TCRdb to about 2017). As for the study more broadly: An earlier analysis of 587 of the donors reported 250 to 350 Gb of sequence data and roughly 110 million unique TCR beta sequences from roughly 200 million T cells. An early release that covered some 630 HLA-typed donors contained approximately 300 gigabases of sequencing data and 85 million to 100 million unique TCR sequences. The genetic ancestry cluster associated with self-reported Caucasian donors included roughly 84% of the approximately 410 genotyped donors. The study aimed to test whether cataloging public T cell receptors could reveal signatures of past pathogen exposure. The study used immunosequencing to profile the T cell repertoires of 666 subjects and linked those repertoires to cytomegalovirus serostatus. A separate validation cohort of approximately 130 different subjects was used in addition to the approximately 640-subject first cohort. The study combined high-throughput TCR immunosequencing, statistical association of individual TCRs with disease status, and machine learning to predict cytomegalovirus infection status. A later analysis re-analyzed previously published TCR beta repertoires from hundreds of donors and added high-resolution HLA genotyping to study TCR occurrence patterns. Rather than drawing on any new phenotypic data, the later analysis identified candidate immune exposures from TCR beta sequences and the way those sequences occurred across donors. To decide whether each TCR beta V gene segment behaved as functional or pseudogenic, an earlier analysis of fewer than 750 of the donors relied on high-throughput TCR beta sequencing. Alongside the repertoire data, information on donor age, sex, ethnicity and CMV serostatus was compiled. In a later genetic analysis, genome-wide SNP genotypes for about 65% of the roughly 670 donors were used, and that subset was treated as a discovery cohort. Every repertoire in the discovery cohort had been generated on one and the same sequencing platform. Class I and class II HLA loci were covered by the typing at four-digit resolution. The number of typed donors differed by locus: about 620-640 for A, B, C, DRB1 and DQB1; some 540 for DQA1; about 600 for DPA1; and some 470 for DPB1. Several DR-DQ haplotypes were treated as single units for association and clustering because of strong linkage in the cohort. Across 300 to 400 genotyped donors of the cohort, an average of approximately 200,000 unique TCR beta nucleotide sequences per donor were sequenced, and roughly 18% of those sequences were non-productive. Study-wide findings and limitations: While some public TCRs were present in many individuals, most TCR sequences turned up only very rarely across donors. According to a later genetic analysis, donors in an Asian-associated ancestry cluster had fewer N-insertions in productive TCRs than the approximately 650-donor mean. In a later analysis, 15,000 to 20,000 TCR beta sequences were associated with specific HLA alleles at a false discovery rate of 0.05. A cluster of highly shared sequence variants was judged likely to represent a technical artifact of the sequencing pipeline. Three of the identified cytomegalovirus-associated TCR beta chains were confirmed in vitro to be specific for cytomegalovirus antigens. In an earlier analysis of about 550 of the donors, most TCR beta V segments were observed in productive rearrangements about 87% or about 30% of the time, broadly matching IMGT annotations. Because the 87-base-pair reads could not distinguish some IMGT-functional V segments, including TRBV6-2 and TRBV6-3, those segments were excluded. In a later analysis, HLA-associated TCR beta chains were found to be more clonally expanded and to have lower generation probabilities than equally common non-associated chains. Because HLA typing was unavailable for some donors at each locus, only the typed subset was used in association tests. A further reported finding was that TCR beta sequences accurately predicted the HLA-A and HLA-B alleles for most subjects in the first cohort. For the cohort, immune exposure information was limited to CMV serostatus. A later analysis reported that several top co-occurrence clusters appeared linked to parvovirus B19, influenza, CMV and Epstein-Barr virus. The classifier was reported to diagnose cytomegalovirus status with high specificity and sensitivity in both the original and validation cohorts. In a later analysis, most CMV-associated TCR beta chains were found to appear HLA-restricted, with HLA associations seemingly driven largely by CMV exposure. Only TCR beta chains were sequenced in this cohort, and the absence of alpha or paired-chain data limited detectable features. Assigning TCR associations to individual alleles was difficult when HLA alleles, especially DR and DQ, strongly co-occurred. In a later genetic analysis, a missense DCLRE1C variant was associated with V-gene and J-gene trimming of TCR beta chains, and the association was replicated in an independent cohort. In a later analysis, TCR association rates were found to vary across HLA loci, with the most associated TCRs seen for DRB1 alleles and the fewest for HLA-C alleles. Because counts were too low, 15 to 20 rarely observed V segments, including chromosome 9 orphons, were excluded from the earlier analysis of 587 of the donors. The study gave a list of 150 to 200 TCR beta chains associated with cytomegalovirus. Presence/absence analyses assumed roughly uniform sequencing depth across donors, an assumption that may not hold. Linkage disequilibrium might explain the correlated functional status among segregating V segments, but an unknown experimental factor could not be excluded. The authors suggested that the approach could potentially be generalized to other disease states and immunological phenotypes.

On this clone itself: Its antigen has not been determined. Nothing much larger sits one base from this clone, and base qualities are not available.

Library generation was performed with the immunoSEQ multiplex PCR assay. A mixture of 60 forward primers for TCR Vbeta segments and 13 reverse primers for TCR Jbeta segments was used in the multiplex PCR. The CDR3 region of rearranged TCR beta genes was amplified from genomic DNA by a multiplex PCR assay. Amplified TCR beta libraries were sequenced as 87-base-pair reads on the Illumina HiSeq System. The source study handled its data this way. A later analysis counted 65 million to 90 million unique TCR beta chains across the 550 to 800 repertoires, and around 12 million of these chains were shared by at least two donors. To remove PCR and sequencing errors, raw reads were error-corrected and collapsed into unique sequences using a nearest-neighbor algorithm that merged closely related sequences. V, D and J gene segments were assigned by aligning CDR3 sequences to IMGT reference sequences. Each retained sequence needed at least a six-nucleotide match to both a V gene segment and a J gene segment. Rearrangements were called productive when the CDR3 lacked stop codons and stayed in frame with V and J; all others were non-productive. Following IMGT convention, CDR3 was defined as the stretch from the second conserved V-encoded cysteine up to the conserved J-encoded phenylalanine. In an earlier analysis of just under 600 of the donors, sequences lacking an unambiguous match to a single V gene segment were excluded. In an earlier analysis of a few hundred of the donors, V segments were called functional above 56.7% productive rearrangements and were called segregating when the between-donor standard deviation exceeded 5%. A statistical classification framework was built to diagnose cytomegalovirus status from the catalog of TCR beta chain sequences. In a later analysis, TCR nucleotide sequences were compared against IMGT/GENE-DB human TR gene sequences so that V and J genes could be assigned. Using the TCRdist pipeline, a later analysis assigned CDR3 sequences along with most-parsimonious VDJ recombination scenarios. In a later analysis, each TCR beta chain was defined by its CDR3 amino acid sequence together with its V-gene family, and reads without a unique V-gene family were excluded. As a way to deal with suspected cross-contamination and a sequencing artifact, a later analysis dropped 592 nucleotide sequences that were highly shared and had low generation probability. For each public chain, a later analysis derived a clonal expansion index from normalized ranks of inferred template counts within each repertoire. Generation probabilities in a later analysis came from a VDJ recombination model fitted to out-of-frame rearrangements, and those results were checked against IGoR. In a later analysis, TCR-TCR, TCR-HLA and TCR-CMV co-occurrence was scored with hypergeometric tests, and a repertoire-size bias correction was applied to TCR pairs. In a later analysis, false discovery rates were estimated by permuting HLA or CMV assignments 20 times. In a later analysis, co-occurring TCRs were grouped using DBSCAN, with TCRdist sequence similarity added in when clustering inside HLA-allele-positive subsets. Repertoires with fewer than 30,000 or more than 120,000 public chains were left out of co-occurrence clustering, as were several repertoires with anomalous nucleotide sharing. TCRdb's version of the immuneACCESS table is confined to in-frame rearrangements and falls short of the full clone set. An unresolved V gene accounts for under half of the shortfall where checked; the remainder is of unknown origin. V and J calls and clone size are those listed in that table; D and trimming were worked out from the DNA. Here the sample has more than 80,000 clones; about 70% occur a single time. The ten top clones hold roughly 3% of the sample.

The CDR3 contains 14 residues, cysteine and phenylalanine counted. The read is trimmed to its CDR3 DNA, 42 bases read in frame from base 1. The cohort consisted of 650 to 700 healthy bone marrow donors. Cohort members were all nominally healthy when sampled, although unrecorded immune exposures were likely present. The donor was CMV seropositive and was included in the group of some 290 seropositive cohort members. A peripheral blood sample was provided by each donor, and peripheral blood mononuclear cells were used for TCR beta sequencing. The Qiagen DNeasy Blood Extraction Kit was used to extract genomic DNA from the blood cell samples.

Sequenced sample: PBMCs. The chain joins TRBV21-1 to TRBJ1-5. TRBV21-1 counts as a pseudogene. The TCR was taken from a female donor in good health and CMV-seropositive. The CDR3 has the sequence CASATSGVNQPQHF. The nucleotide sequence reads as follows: TGTGCCAGCGCGACGTCCGGGGTCAATCAGCCCCAGCATTTT.